This record covers a single T cell receptor (beta chain). The germline gene is not matched at one end of the junction; a read error may be the cause. Researchers generated TCR beta cDNA from roughly 520 ng of total RNA, relying on a constant-region primer. Modified slightly, ARM-PCR produced TCR beta libraries over three nested multiplex PCR rounds. TRBV1-TRBV30 forward and Cbeta reverse primers drove the first two approximately 10-cycle rounds. TCRdb recomputed calls from the multiplex PCR reads with MiXCR, one row per CDR3 protein. The sample carries 85,000 to 100,000 distinct CDR3 sequences, about 70% recorded once. This entry comes from a study of tumor-infiltrating lymphocytes in primary liver carcinoma. In the study overall: The cohort included men and women aged 30 to 69 years. Roughly 3.5 to 7.5 million productive TCRbeta reads came from each sample, comparable across tissue types.

Unsorted bulk tissue (roughly 17-32 mg) underwent RNA and DNA co-extraction. Patients showed chronic HBV infection and an absence of prior treatment. The CDR3 loop spans 15 amino acids. The V gene's germline CDR1 is MNHNS and CDR2 SASEGT. V and J are TRBV6-1 and TRBJ2-7; 9 nucleotides match TRBD1. Sequencing was carried out using tumor-adjacent normal liver tissue. The TCR sequence derives from a man aged 35 to 55 with primary liver carcinoma and hepatitis B virus infection. The CDR3 DNA sequence: TGTGCCAGCGGTGAAGTCCCGGGACAGGGCTACGAGCAGTACTTC. Protein: CASGEVPGQGYEQYF.